The clone carrying this T cell receptor (beta chain) was seen only a few times. On the immunoSEQ platform, TCR beta CDR3s were sequenced at survey depth. Profiled with immunoSEQ multiplex PCR; TCRdb holds only in-frame clones, not every one. This sample has about 90,000 clones, with almost 75% found just once. The data are from a study of CD8 T cell repertoires and HIV-1 epitope variants. Study details: Controls included no peptide, Ebola AY9 epitope, and a CMV, EBV, flu pool. Enriched T cells were co-cultured with equal autologous T cell-negative cells.

Trimming left V 7 bases short and J 1 base short, with 13 bases between. Germline loops: CDR1 GTSNPN, CDR2 SVGIG (reference sequence). The CDR3 sequence is 14 residues long. V gene TRBV30 combines with J gene TRBJ2-2; D is perhaps TRBD2 (7 bases). The clonotype was recovered from a male donor with HIV. The sample comprised uncultured baseline CD8+ T cells from peripheral blood mononuclear cells (PBMCs). CDR3 region: CASGGGLNTGELFF. The CDR3 DNA follows: TGTGCCTCGGGCGGGGGCCTGAACACCGGGGAGCTGTTTTTT.